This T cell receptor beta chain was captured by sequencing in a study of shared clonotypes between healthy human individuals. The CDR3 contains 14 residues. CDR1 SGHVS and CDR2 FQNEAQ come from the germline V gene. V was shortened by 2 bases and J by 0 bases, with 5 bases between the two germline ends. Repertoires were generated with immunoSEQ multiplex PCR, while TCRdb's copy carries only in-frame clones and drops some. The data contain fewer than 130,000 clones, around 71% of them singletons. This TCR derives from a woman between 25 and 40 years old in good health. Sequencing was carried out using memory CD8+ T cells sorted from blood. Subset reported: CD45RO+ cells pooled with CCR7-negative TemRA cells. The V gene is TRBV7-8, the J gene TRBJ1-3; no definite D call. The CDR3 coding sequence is TGTGCCAGCAGCTTATTGAGCTCTGGAAACACCATATATTTT. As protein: CASSLLSSGNTIYF.